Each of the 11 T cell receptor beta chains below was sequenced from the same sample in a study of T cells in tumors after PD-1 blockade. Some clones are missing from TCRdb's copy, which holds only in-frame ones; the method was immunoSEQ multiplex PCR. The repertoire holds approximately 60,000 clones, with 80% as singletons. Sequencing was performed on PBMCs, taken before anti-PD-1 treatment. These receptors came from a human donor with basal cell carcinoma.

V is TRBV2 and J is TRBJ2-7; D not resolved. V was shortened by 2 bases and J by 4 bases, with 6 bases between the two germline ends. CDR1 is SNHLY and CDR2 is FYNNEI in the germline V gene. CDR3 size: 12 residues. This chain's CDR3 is CASSETDYEQYF. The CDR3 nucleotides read TGTGCCAGCAGTGAAACAGATTACGAGCAGTACTTC. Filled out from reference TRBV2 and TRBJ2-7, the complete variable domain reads EPEVTQTPSHQVTQMGQEVILRCVPISNHLYFYWYRQILGQKVEFLVSFYNNEISEKSEIFDDQFSVERPDGSNFTLKIRSTKLEDSAMYFCASSETDYEQYFGPGTRLTVT.

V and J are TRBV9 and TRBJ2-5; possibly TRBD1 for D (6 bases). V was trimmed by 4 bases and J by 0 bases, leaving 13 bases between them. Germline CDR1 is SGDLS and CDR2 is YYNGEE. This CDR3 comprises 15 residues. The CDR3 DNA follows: TGTGCCAGCAGCCCACGACAGGTTGACCAAGAGACCCAGTACTTC. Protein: CASSPRQVDQETQYF.

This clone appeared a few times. CDR3 in amino acids: CASSESSGVTGNTIYF. The DNA of the CDR3 is TGTGCCAGCTCAGAGTCCTCAGGGGTGACGGGAAACACCATATATTTT. V usage is TRBV18 and J usage is TRBJ1-3, with D possibly being TRBD1 (6 bases). Germline V CDR1 and CDR2: KGHSH, LQKENI. This CDR3 comprises 16 residues. V was trimmed by 5 bases and J by 4 bases, leaving 18 bases between them.

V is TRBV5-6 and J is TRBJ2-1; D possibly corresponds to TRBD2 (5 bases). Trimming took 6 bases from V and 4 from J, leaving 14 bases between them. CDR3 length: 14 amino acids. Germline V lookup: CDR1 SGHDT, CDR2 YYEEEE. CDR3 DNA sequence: TGTGCCAGCACTCCAAACGGGAAATACAATGAGCAGTTCTTC. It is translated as CASTPNGKYNEQFF.

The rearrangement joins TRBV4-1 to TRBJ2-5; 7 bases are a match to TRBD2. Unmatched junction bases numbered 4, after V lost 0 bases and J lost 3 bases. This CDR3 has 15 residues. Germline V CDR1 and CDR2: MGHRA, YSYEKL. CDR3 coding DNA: TGCGCCAGCAGCCAAGAGGGAGCGGGGAAAGAGACCCAGTACTTC. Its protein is CASSQEGAGKETQYF.

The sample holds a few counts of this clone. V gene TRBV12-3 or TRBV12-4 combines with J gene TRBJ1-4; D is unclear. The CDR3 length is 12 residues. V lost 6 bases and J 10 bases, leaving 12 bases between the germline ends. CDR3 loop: CASRLRTGKLFF. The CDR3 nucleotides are TGTGCCAGCAGGTTACGGACTGGAAAACTGTTTTTT.

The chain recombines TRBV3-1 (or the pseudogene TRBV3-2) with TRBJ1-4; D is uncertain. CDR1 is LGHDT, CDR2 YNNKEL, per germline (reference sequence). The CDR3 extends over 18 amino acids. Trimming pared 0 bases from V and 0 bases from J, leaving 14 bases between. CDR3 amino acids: CASSQDLGKPATNEKLFF. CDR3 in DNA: TGTGCCAGCAGCCAAGATCTGGGAAAACCTGCAACTAATGAAAAACTGTTTTTT.

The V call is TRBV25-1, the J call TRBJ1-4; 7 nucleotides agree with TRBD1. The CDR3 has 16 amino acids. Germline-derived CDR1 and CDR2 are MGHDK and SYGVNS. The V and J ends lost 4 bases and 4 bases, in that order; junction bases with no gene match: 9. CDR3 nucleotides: TGTGCCAGCAGTGCTTTCTCTGGGACAGTTAATGAAAAACTGTTTTTT. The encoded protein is CASSAFSGTVNEKLFF. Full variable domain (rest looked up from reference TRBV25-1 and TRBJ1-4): EADIYQTPRYLVIGTGKKITLECSQTMGHDKMYWYQQDPGMELHLIHYSYGVNSTEKGDLSSESTVSRIRTEHFPLTLESARPSHTSQYLCASSAFSGTVNEKLFFGSGTQLSVL.

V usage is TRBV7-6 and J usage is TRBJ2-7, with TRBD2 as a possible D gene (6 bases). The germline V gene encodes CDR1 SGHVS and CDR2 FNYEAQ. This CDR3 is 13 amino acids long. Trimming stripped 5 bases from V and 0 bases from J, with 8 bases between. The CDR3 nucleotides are TGTGCCAGCAGCCCCGGGGGCTCCTACGAGCAGTACTTC. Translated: CASSPGGSYEQYF.

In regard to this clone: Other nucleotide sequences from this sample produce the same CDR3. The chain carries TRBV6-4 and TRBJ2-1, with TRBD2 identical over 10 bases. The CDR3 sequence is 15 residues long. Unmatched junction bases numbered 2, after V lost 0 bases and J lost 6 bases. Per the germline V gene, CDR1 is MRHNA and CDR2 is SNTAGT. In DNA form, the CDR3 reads TGTGCCAGCAGTGACTCAGCGGGGGGGCCCAATGAGCAGTTCTTC. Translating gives CASSDSAGGPNEQFF.

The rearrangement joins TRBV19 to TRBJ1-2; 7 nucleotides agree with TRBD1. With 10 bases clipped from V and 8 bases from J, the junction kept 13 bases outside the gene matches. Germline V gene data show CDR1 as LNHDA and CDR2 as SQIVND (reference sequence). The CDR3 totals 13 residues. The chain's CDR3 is CATGTAPGGGYTF. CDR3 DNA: TGTGCCACCGGGACAGCTCCTGGAGGCGGCTACACCTTC.